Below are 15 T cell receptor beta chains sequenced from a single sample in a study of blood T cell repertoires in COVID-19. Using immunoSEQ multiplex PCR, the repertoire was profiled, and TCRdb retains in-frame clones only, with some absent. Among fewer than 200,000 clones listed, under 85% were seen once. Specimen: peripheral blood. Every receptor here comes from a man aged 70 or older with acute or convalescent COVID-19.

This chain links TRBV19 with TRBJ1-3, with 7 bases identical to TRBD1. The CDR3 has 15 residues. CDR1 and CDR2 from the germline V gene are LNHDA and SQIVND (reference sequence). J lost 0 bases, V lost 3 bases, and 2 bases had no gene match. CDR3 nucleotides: TGTGCCAGTAGTATCGGGACAGCCTCTGGAAACACCATATATTTT. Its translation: CASSIGTASGNTIYF.

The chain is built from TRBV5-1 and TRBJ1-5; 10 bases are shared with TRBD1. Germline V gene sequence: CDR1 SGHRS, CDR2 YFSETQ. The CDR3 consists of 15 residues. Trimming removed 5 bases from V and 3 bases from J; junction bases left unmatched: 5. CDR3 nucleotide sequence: TGCGCCAGCAGACCGGGACAGGGGATCAATCAGCCCCAGCATTTT. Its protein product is CASRPGQGINQPQHF.

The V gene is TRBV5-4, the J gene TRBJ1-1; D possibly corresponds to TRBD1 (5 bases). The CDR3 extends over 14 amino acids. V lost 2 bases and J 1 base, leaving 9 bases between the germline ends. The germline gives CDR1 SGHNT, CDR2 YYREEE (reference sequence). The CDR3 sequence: CASSLKGPNTEAFF. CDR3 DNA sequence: TGTGCCAGCAGCTTAAAGGGGCCGAACACTGAAGCTTTCTTT.

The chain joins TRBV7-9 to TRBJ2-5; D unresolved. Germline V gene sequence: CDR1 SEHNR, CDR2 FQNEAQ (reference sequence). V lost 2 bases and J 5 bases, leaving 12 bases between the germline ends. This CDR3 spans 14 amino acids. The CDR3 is CASSLPISEETQYF. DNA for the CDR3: TGTGCCAGCAGCTTACCGATAAGTGAGGAGACCCAGTACTTC.

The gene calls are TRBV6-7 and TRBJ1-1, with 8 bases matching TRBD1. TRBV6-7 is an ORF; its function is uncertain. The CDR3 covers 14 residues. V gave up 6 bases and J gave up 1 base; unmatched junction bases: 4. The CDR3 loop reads CASSGQGGNTEAFF. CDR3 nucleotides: TGTGCCAGCAGCGGACAGGGAGGGAACACTGAAGCTTTCTTT.

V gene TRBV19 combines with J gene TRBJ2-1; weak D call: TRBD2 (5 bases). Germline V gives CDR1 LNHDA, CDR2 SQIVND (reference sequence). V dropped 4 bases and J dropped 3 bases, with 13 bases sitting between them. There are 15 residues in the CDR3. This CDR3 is CASSTPGNRYNEQFF. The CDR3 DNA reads TGTGCCAGTAGTACCCCCGGGAATCGCTACAATGAGCAGTTCTTC.

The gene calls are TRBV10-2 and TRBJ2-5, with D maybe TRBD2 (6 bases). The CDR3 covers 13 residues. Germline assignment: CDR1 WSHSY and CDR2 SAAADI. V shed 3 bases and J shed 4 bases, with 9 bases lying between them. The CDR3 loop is CASSELGGETQYF. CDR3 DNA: TGCGCCAGCAGTGAACTGGGGGGAGAGACCCAGTACTTC.

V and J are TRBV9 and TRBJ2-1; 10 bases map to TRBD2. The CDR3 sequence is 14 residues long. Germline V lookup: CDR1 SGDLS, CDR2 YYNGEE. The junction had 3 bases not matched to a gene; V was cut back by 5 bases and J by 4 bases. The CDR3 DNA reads TGTGCCAGCAGTGGACTAGCGGAATACAATGAGCAGTTCTTC. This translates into CASSGLAEYNEQFF.

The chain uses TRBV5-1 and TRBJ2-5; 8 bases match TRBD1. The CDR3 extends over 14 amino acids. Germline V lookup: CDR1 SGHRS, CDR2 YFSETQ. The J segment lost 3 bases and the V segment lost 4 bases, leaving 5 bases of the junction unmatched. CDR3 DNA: TGCGCCAGCAGCAAGGGACAGGCAGAAGAGACCCAGTACTTC. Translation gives CASSKGQAEETQYF.

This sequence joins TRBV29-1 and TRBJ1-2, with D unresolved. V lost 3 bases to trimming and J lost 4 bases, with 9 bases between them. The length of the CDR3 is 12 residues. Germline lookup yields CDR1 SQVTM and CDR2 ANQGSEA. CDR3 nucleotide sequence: TGCAGCGTTGACACTGCTGGCTATGGCTACACCTTC. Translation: CSVDTAGYGYTF. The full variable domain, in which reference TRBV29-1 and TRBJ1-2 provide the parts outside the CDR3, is SAVISQKPSRDICQRGTSLTIQCQVDSQVTMMFWYRQQPGQSLTLIATANQGSEATYESGFVIDKFPISRPNLTFSTLTVSNMSPEDSSIYLCSVDTAGYGYTFGSGTRLTVV.

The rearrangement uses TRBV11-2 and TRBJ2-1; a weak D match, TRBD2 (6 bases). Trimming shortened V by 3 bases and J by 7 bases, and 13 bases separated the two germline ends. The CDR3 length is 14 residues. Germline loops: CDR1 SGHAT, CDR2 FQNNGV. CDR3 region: CASSFGWRGNEQFF. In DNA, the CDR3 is TGTGCCAGCAGCTTCGGTTGGCGGGGAAATGAGCAGTTCTTC.

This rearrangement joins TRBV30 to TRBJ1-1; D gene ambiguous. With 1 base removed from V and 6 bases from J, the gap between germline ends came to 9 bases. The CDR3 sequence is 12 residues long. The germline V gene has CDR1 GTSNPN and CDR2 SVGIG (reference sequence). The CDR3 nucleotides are TGTGCCTGGAGTGGCGGAGCCGCTGAAGCTTTCTTT. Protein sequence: CAWSGGAAEAFF. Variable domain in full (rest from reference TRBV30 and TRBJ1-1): SQTIHQWPATLVQPVGSPLSLECTVEGTSNPNLYWYRQAAGRGLQLLFYSVGIGQISSEVPQNLSASRPQDRQFILSSKKLLLSDSGFYLCAWSGGAAEAFFGQGTRLTVV.

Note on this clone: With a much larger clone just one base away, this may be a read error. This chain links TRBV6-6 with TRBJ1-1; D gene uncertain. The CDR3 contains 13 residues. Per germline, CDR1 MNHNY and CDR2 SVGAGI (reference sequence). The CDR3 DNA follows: TGTGCCGGCAGTTATCGGGGGAACACTGAAGCTTTCTTT. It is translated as CAGSYRGNTEAFF.

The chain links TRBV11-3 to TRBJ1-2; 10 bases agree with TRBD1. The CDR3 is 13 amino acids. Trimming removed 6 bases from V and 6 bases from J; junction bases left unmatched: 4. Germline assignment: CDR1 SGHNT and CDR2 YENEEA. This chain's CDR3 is CASRTTGGNGYTF. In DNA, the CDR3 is TGTGCCAGCAGAACGACAGGGGGCAATGGCTACACCTTC.

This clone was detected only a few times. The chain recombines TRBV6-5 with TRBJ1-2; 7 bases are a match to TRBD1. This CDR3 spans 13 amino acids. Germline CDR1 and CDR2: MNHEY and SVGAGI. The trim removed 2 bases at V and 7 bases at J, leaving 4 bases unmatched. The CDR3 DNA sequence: TGTGCCAGCAGTTACGTTAGGGACAGTGGCTACACCTTC. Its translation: CASSYVRDSGYTF.